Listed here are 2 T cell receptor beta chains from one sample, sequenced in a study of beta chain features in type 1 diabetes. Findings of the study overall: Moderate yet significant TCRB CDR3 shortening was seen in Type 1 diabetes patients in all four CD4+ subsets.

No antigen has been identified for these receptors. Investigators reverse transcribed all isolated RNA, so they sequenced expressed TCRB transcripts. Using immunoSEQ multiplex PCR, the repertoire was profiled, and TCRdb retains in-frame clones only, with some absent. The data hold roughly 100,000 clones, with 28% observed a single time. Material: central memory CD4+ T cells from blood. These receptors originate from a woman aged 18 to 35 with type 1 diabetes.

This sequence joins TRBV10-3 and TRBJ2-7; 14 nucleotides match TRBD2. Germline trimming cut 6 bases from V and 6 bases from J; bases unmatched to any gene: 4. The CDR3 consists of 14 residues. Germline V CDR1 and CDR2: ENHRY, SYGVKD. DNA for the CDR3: TGTGCCATCAGGCCGGGACTAGCGGGAGCCGAGCAGTACTTC. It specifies CAIRPGLAGAEQYF.

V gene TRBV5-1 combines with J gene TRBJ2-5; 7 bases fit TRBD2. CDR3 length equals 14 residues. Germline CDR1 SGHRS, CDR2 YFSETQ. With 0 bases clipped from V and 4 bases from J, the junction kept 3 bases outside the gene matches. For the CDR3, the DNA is TGCGCCAGCAGCTTGGGGGGGGGACGAGAGACCCAGTACTTC. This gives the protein CASSLGGGRETQYF.